This T cell receptor beta chain is drawn from a study of vaccination effects on CD4 cells after COVID-19. Points from the study as a whole: Convalescent patients in the study were few, and early post-infection timepoints were absent.

Assay used: immunoSEQ multiplex PCR; TCRdb lists only in-frame clones, some missing. The data contain about 43,000 clones, about 80% of them singletons. Points on this clone: Its target is not known.

Antigen-specific CD4+ T cells expanded by the ViraFEST assay with viral peptide pools were then sequenced. Subsequent to a culture period of about ten days, CD4+ T cells were isolated. People in the vaccine group had not been infected with SARS-CoV-2 before, and their nucleocapsid antibodies were negative. V lost 8 bases, J lost 6 bases, and 16 bases lay in between. There are 13 residues in the CDR3. The germline V gene has CDR1 WSHSY and CDR2 SAAADI. This specimen consisted of CD4+ T cells from PBMCs cultured with SARS-CoV-2 spike peptides, obtained before COVID-19 vaccination. V usage is TRBV10-2 and J usage is TRBJ1-2, with D maybe TRBD1 (5 bases). This receptor was taken from a human donor who received a COVID-19 vaccine. CDR3 in amino acids: CASRDPSTDGYTF. The CDR3, as DNA: TGCGCCAGCCGGGACCCTTCTACCGATGGCTACACCTTC.